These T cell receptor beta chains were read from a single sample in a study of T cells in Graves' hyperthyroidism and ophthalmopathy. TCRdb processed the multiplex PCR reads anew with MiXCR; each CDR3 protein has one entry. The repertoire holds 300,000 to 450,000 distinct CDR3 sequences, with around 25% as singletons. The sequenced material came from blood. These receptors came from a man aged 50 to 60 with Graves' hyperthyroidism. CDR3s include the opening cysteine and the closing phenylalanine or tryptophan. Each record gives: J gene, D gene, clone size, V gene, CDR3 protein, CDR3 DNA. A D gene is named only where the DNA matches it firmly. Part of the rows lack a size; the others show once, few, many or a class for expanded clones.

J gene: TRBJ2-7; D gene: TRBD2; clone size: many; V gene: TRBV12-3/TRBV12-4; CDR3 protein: CASSSGEWRNYEQYF; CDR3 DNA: TGTGCCAGCAGTAGCGGGGAGTGGAGGAACTACGAGCAGTACTTC
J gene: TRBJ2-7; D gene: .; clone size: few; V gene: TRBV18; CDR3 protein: CASSQEQSAYEQYF; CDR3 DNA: TGTGCCAGCTCACAAGAACAGAGCGCCTACGAGCAGTACTTC
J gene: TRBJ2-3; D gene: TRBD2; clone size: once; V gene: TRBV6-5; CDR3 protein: CASSYSGLAGLTDTQYF; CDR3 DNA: TGTGCCAGCAGTTACTCGGGACTAGCGGGGCTCACAGATACGCAGTATTTT
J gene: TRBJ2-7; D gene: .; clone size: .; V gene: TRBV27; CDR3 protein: CASSIKGEPYYEQYF; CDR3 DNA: TGTGCCAGCAGTATAAAGGGGGAACCCTACTACGAGCAGTACTTC
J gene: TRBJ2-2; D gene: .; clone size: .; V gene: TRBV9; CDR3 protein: CASSVGTNTGELFF; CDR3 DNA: TGTGCCAGCAGCGTAGGGACTAACACCGGGGAGCTGTTTTTT
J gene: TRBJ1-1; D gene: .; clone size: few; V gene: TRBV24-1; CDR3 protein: CATSDVRTFPGRDTEAFF; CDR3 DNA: TGTGCCACCAGTGACGTTAGGACGTTCCCCGGTCGTGACACTGAAGCTTTCTTT
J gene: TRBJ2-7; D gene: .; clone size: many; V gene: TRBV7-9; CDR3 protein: CASSSELSSYEQYF; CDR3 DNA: TGTGCCAGCAGCTCGGAATTAAGCTCCTACGAGCAGTACTTC
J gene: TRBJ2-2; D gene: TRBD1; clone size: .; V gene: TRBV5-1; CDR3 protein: CASSLSSGGAIIEGELFF; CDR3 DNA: TGCGCCAGCAGCTTGTCGTCAGGGGGAGCGATTATTGAAGGGGAGCTGTTTTTT
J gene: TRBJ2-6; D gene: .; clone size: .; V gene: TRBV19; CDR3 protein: CASTSDRLSGANVLTF; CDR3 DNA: TGTGCCAGTACCTCGGACAGACTTTCTGGGGCCAACGTCCTGACTTTC
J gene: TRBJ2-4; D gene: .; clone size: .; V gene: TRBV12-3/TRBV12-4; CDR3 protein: CASRSTGRGNIQYF; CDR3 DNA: TGTGCCAGCAGGTCAACAGGGAGGGGAAACATTCAGTACTTC
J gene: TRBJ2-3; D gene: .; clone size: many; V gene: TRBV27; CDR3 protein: CASTLRGMRYTDTQYF; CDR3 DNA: TGTGCCAGCACTCTACGGGGGATGAGATACACAGATACGCAGTATTTT
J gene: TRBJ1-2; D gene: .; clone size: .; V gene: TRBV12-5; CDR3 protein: CASGLVIQQSYGYTF; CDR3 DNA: TGTGCTAGTGGTTTGGTGATACAGCAATCCTATGGCTACACCTTC
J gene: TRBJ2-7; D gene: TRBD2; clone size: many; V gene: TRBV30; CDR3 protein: CAWSIGLAGTYEQYF; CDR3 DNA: TGTGCCTGGAGTATCGGCCTAGCGGGAACCTACGAGCAGTACTTC
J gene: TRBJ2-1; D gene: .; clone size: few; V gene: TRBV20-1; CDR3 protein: CSARGGVEYNEQFF; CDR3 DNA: TGCAGTGCTAGAGGGGGTGTCGAATACAATGAGCAGTTCTTC
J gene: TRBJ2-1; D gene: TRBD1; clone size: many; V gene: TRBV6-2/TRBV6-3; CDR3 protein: CASSPGQGAVNEQFF; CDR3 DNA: TGTGCCAGCAGTCCCGGACAGGGGGCAGTAAATGAGCAGTTCTTC
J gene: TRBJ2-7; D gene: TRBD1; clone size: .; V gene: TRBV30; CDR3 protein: CAWSSGGRTGREQYF; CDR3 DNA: TGTGCCTGGAGTTCAGGGGGTAGGACAGGGCGCGAGCAGTACTTC
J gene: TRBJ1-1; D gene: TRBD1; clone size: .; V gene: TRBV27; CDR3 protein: CASSLLGTGVGTEAFF; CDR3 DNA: TGTGCCAGCAGTTTACTCGGGACAGGGGTCGGTACTGAAGCTTTCTTT
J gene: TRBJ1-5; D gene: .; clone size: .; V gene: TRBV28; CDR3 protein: CASTRGDQPQHF; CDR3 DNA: TGTGCCAGCACTCGGGGGGACCAGCCCCAGCATTTT
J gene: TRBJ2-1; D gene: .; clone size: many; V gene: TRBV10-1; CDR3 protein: CASSKGGNEQFF; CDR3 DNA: TGCGCCAGCAGTAAAGGGGGCAATGAGCAGTTCTTC
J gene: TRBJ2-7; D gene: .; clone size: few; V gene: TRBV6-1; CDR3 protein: CASSPGTNSYEQYF; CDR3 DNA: TGTGCCAGCAGCCCCGGGACGAACAGTTACGAGCAGTACTTC
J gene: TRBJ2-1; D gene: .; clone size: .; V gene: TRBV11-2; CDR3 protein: CASSWPKGGPYNEQFF; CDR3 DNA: TGTGCCAGCAGCTGGCCCAAGGGCGGACCTTACAATGAGCAGTTCTTC
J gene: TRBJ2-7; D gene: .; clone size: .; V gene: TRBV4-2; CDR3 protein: CASSRDEGTGTSTDEQYF; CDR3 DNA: TGTGCCAGCAGCCGAGATGAGGGAACCGGAACCTCGACAGACGAGCAGTACTTC
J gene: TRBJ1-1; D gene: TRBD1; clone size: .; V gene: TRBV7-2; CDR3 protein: CASSPGGGGFTEAFF; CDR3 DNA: TGTGCCAGCAGCCCAGGGGGAGGGGGTTTCACTGAAGCTTTCTTT
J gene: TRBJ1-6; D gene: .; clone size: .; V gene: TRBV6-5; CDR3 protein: CASSYETVNSPLHF; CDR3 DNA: TGTGCCAGCAGTTACGAGACAGTTAATTCACCCCTCCACTTT
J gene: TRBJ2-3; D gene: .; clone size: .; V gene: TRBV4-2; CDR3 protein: CASSQGGTTTDTQYF; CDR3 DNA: TGTGCCAGCAGCCAAGGAGGGACAACCACAGATACGCAGTATTTT
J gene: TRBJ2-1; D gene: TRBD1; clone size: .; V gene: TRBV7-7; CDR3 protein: CASSPYNRGHYNEQFF; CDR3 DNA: TGTGCCAGCAGCCCATACAACAGGGGGCATTACAATGAGCAGTTCTTC
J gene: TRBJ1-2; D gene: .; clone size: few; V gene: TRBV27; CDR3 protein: CASSSRHYGYTF; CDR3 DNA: TGTGCCAGCAGTTCTCGACATTATGGCTACACCTTC
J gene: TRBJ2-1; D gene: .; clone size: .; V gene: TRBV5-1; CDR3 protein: CASSSRTSSYNEQFF; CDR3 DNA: TGCGCCAGCAGCTCACGTACTAGCTCCTACAATGAGCAGTTCTTC
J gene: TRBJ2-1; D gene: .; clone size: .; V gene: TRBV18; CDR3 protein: CASSPQPTYNEQFF; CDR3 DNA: TGTGCCAGCTCACCACAACCTACGTACAATGAGCAGTTCTTC
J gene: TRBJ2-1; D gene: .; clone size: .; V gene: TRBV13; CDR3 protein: CASSLGTQRNNEQFF; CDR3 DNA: TGTGCCAGCAGCCTCGGGACACAGCGGAACAATGAGCAGTTCTTC